Described below is a single T cell receptor (beta chain) sequence and its context. Given the absence of the conserved phenylalanine or tryptophan at the CDR3 end, a read error is likely. This entry comes from a study of tumor and adjacent non-tumor tissue in lung cancer. Germline V gene sequence: CDR1 DFQATT, CDR2 SNEGSKA (reference sequence). The CDR3 loop spans 15 amino acids. The template was RNA from unsorted bulk tissue. This non-tumor lung sample came from over 3 cm beyond the tumor edge. Newly diagnosed lung cancer patients had thoracic surgery in China, August–November 2014, without prior chemotherapy. A modified ARM-PCR protocol with three rounds of nested PCR amplified TCRbeta. TCRdb passed the multiplex PCR reads through MiXCR, listing each CDR3 protein once. The sample records about 80,000 distinct CDR3 sequences, roughly 80% being singletons.

The receptor's source is a man aged 60-69 years with non-small cell lung cancer. The V gene is TRBV20-1, the J gene TRBJ1-6; TRBD1 is a possible D gene (5 bases). Sequencing was done on a sample of distant non-tumor lung tissue. The CDR3 coding sequence is TGCAGAGGTAGAGATACGGGACGGTATAATTCACCCCTCCACTCT. This codes for CRGRDTGRYNSPLHS.